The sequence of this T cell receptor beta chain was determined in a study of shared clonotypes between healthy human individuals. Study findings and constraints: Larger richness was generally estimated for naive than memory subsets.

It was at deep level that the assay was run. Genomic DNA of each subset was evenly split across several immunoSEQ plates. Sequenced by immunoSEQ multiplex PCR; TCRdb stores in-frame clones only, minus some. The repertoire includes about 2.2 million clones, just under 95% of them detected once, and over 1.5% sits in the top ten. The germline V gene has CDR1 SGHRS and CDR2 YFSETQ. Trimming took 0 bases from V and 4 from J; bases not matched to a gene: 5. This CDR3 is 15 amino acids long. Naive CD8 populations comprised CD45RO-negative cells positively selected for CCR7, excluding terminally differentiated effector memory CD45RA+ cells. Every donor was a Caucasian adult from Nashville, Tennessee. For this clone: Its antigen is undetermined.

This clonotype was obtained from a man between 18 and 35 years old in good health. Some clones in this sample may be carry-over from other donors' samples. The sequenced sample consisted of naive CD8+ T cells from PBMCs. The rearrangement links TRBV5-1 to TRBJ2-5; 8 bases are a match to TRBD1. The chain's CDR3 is CASSLALGQGETQYF. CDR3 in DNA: TGCGCCAGCAGCTTGGCCCTAGGACAGGGAGAGACCCAGTACTTC.